What follows describes a single T cell receptor beta chain. The sample belongs to a study of cytomegalovirus exposure and HLA in healthy donors. After removal of 5 bases from V and 4 bases from J, the junction contained 4 bases not matched to a gene. The length of the CDR3 is 14 residues. Germline-derived CDR1 and CDR2 are SGHVS and FNYEAQ. Researchers ran the PCR with 60 Vbeta and 13 Jbeta primers. Clones were sequenced by immunoSEQ multiplex PCR, and TCRdb holds only the in-frame ones, with some missing. The sample holds roughly 190,000 clones; about 89% are singletons and the top ten take 1% to 1.5%.

The receptor comes from a man aged 30-40 years in good health and CMV-seronegative. This chain joins TRBV7-6 and TRBJ2-2; the match to TRBD2 covers 7 bases. Sequences were obtained from PBMCs. The CDR3 region has the DNA TGTGCCAGCAGCGTCCCGGGGGGCACCGGGGAGCTGTTTTTT. It translates to CASSVPGGTGELFF.